The 2 T cell receptor beta chains below all came from one sample that was sequenced in a study of spatial heterogeneity in lung cancer (dated by TCRdb to about 2019). The time point label, as the study defines it: blood at routine non-recurrence follow-up after resection. The library was prepared using 5' RACE. The sample was run on a NextSeq 500. TCRdb ran its own pipeline on the public reads, namely fastp trimming at Q25 and MiXCR clone calling, and kept in-frame beta chains. Entries are consolidated by CDR3 protein sequence, retaining the most common genes and DNA. In all, the sample holds about 94,000 distinct CDR3 sequences, and around 19% of those were seen once. The ten largest clones capture 20% to 25% of the sample. Material: PBMCs, obtained at follow-up. The receptors come from a male donor with early-stage non-small cell lung cancer.

This clonotype was seen at least ten times. The chain employs TRBV19 and TRBJ2-3, with D unclear. The germline V gene has CDR1 LNHDA and CDR2 SQIVND (reference sequence). The CDR3 contains 14 residues. The ends were cut back, 3 bases at V and 0 bases at J, with 7 bases in the middle. CDR3 coding DNA: TGTGCCAGTAGTATCCTAGACAGCACAGATACGCAGTATTTT. Protein product: CASSILDSTDTQYF.

This clonotype came up a few times. This chain connects TRBV12-3 or TRBV12-4 to TRBJ1-2, with unresolved D. The CDR3 covers 11 residues. Trimming took 6 bases from V and 8 from J, leaving 10 bases between them. The CDR3 spells CASRAGDGYTF. The CDR3 coding sequence is TGTGCCAGCAGGGCGGGCGACGGCTACACCTTC.